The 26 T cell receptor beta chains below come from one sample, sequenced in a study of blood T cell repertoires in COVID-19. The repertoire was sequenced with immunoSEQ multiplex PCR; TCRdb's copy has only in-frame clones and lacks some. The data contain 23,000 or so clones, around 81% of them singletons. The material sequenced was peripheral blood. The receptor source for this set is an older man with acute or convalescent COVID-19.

For the CDR3, the DNA is TGCGCCAGCAGCTACGGACAGGGGGCGTCCATATATTTT. This translates into CASSYGQGASIYF. The chain has TRBV5-1 and TRBJ1-3, with 11 bases that match TRBD1. The CDR3 is 13 amino acids. The junction had 4 bases not matched to a gene; V was cut back by 3 bases and J by 11 bases. In germline, CDR1 is SGHRS, CDR2 YFSETQ.

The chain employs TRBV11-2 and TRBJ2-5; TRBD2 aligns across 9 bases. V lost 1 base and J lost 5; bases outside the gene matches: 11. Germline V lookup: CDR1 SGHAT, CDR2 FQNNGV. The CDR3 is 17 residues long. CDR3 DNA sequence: TGTGCCAGCAGCTTAGTGGGTAGCGGGAGTATCGGGGAGACCCAGTACTTC. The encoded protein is CASSLVGSGSIGETQYF. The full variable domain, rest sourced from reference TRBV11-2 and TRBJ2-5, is EAGVAQSPRYKIIEKRQSVAFWCNPISGHATLYWYQQILGQGPKLLIQFQNNGVVDDSQLPKDRFSAERLKGVDSTLKIQPAKLEDSAVYLCASSLVGSGSIGETQYFGPGTRLLVL.

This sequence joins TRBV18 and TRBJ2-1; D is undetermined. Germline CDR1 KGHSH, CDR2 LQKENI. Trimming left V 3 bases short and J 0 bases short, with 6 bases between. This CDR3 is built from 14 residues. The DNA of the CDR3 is TGTGCCAGCTCACCGGAGAGCTCCTACAATGAGCAGTTCTTC. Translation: CASSPESSYNEQFF.

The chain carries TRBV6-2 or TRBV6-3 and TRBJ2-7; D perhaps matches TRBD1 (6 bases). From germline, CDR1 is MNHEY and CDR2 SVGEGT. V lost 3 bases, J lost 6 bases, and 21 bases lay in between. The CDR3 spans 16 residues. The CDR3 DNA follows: TGTGCCAGCAGTTATTATAGACAGGTTGATGCCGGCGAGCAGTACTTC. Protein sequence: CASSYYRQVDAGEQYF.

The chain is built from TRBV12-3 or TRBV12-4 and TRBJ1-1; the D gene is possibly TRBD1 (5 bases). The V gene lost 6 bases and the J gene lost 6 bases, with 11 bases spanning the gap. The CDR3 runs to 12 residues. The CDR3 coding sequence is TGTGCCAGCAGAGTAGGGGCTTCTGAAGCTTTCTTT. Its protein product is CASRVGASEAFF.

The chain's CDR3 is CATSDFVKGAEKLFF. CDR3 DNA sequence: TGTGCCACCAGTGATTTTGTCAAGGGGGCTGAAAAACTGTTTTTT. This chain connects TRBV24-1 to TRBJ1-4, with 7 positions matching TRBD1. The CDR3 covers 15 residues. V was pared by 1 base and J by 7 bases, with 5 bases of the junction left unmatched. Germline assignment: CDR1 KGHDR and CDR2 SFDVKD.

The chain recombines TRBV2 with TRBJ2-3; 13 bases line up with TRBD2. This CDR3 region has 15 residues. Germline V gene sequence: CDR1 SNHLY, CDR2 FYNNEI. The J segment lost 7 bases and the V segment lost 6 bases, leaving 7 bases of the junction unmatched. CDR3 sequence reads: CASRRTSGGPNTQYF. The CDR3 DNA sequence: TGTGCCAGCAGAAGGACTAGCGGGGGACCTAATACGCAGTATTTT.

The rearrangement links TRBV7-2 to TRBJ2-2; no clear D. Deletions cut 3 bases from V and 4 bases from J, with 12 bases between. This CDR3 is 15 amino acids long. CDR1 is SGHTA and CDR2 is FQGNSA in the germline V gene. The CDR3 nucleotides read TGTGCCAGCAGCTTCCGGGTCGTAAGCACCGGGGAGCTGTTTTTT. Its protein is CASSFRVVSTGELFF.

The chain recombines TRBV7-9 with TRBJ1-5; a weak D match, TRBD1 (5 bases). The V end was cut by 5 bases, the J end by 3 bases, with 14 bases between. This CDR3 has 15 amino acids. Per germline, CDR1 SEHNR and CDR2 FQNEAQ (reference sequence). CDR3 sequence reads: CASSPGSGYNQPQHF. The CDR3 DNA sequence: TGTGCCAGCAGCCCTGGGTCAGGGTACAATCAGCCCCAGCATTTT.

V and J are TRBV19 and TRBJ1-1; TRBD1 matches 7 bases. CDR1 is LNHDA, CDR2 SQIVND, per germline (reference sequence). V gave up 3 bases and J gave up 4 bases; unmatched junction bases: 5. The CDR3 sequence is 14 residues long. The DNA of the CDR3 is TGTGCCAGTAGTATCTTTGACAGGGCCACTGAAGCTTTCTTT. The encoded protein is CASSIFDRATEAFF.

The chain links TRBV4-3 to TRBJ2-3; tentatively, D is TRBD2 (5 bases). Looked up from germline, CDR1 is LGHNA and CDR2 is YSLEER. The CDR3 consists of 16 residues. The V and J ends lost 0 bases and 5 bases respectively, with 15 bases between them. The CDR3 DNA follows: TGCGCCAGCAGCCAAGAAGGCGGACGGGCGGGAGATACGCAGTATTTT. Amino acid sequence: CASSQEGGRAGDTQYF.

CDR3 coding DNA: TGTGCCAGCCGGGAAAAGACACCCCTCCACTTT. This sequence encodes CASREKTPLHF. This chain uses TRBV6-5 with TRBJ1-6; D remains ambiguous. Trimming took off 8 bases at V and 11 bases at J, with 10 bases between the two ends. This CDR3 region has 11 residues. Germline V gene sequence: CDR1 MNHEY, CDR2 SVGAGI.

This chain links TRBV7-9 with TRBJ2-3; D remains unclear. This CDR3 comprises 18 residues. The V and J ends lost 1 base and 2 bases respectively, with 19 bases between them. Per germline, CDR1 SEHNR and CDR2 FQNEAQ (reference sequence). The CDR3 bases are TGTGCCAGCAGCTTAGTTCAGTCCAGACTCCGGAACACAGATACGCAGTATTTT. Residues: CASSLVQSRLRNTDTQYF.

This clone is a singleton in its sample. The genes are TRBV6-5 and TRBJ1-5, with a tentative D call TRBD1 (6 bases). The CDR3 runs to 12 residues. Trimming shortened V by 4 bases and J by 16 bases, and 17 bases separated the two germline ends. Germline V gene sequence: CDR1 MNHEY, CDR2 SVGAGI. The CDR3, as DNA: TGTGCCAGCAGTTCCCCGACAGGATCGAGACATTTT. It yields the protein CASSSPTGSRHF.

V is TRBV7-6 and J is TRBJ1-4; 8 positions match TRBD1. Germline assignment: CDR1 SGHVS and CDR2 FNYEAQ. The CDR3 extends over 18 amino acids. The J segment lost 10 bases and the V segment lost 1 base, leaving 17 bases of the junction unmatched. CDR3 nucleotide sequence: TGTGCCAGCAGCTTAGATAGGCAGGGGGCCTCCCAACACGGAAAACTGTTTTTT. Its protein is CASSLDRQGASQHGKLFF. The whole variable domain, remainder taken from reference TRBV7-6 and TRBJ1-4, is GAGVSQSPRYKVTKRGQDVALRCDPISGHVSLYWYRQALGQGPEFLTYFNYEAQQDKSGLPNDRFSAERPEGSISTLTIQRTEQRDSAMYRCASSLDRQGASQHGKLFFGSGTQLSVL.

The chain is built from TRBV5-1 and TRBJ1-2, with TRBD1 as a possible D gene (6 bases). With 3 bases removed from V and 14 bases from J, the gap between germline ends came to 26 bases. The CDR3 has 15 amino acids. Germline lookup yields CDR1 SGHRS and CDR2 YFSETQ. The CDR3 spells CASSSTGQGQFGETF. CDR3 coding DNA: TGCGCCAGCAGCTCAACCGGGCAGGGGCAATTCGGAGAAACCTTC.

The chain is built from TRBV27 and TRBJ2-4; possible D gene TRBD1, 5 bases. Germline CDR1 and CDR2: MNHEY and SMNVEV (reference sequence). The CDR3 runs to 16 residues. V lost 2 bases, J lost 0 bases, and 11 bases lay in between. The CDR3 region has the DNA TGTGCCAGCAGTTTAGGGCAGGGCCTAGCCAAAAACATTCAGTACTTC. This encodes CASSLGQGLAKNIQYF.

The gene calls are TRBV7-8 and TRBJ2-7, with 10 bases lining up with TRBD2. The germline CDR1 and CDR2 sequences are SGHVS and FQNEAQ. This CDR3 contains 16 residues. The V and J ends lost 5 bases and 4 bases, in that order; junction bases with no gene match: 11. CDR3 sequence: CASSPSSSGRIYEQYF. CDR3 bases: TGTGCCAGCAGCCCCTCTTCTAGCGGGAGAATTTACGAGCAGTACTTC.

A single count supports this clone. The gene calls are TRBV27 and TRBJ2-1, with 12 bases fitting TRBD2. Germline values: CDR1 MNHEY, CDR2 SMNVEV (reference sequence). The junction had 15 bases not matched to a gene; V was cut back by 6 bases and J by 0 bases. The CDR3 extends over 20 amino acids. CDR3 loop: CASRRPSGLAGRHSYNEQFF. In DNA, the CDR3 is TGTGCCAGCAGACGTCCCTCGGGACTAGCGGGTCGGCACTCCTACAATGAGCAGTTCTTC.

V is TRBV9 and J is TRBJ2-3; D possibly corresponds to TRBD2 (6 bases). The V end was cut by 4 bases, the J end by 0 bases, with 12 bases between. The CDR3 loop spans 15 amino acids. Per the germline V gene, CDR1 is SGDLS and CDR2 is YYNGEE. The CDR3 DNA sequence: TGTGCCAGCAGCTTTGGGGGACTCAGCACAGATACGCAGTATTTT. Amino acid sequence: CASSFGGLSTDTQYF.

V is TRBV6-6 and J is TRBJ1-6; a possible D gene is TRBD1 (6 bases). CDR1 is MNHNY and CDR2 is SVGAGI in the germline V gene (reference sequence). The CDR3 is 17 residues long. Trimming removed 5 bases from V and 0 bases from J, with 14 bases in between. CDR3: CASSLRDISSYNSPLHF. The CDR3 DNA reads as TGTGCCAGCAGTCTCAGGGACATCAGCTCCTATAATTCACCCCTCCACTTT.

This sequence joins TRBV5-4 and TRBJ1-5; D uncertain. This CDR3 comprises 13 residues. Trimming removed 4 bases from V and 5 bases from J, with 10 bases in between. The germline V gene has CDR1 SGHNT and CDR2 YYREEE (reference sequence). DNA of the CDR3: TGTGCCAGCAGCATAGACATTCATCAGCCCCAGCATTTT. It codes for CASSIDIHQPQHF.

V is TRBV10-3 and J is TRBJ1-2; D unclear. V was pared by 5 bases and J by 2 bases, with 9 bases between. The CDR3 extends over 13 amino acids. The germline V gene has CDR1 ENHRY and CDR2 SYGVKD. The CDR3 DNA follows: TGTGCCATCAGTCCGGACTCAAACTATGGCTACACCTTC. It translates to CAISPDSNYGYTF.

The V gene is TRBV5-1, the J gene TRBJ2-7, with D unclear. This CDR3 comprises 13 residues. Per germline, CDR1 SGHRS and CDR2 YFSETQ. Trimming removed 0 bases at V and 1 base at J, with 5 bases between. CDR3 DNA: TGCGCCAGCAGCTTGGTCGCGTCCTACGAGCAGTACTTC. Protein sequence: CASSLVASYEQYF.

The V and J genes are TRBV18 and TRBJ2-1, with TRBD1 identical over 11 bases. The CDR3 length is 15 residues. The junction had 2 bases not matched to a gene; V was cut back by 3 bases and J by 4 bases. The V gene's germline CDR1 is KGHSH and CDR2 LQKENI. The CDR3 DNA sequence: TGTGCCAGCTCACCGGGACAGGGGGGGTACAATGAGCAGTTCTTC. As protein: CASSPGQGGYNEQFF. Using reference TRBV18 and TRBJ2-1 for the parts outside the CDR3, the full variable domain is NAGVMQNPRHLVRRRGQEARLRCSPMKGHSHVYWYRQLPEEGLKFMVYLQKENIIDESGMPKERFSAEFPKEGPSILRIQQVVRGDSAAYFCASSPGQGGYNEQFFGPGTRLTVL.

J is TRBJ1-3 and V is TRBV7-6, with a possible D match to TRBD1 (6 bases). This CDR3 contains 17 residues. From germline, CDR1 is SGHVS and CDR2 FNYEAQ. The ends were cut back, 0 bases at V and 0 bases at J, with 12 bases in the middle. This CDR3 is CASSLARGGNSGNTIYF. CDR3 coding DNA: TGTGCCAGCAGCTTAGCGAGGGGGGGTAACTCTGGAAACACCATATATTTT. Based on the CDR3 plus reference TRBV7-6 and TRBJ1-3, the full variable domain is GAGVSQSPRYKVTKRGQDVALRCDPISGHVSLYWYRQALGQGPEFLTYFNYEAQQDKSGLPNDRFSAERPEGSISTLTIQRTEQRDSAMYRCASSLARGGNSGNTIYFGEGSWLTVV.